This TCR beta chain was identified during a study of a mutant IDH1 vaccine in newly diagnosed glioma. Assay: immunoSEQ multiplex PCR; the TCRdb copy retains only in-frame clones and omits some. The sample includes tens of thousands of clones, roughly 80% seen only once; the top ten take approximately 4.1%. This clone has a handful of counts. Its antigen is currently unknown. Study-level points and caveats: It seemed that pseudoprogression was not linked to changes in the top peripheral T cell clonotypes.

Time point specified: week 35, safety follow-up. It was 300 ug of mutant IDH1 20-mer peptide that made up each vaccine dose, given with topical imiquimod. The CDR3 length is 13 residues. In germline, CDR1 is LNHDA, CDR2 SQIVND (reference sequence). Trimming stripped 7 bases from V and 3 bases from J, with 9 bases between. This chain links TRBV19 with TRBJ2-2; D gene ambiguous. The clonotype was recovered from a young man with glioma. Material: PBMCs, obtained from a glioma patient whose treatment included an IDH1 peptide vaccine. CDR3 in amino acids: CASTSPYTGELFF. CDR3 in DNA: TGTGCCAGTACGAGCCCCTACACCGGGGAGCTGTTTTTT.